This T cell receptor (beta chain) derives from a study of naive and memory T cell subsets. CDR1 and CDR2 (germline): LGHNA, YSLEER. The CDR3 consists of 15 residues. The V end lost 4 bases, the J end lost 4 bases, and 15 bases lay between the germline ends. Cells stained for CD3, CD4, CD8, CD45RA, CD27 and viability were sorted into four CD45RA/CD27 subsets. In its sample, this clonotype was seen a few times. Two oligonucleotides, mixed equimolar, formed the beta constant-region primer covering TRBC1 and TRBC2. One entry per CDR3 protein results from TCRdb running MiXCR on the UMI-ligation and nested PCR reads. The sample records roughly 140,000 distinct CDR3 sequences, around 15% being singletons.

The receptor's source is a human donor in good health. The sequenced sample was naive CD4+ T cells from blood. The chain carries TRBV4-3 and TRBJ2-3; tentatively, D is TRBD2 (6 bases). The CDR3 loop is CASSRGRETADTQYF. The CDR3 bases are TGCGCCAGCAGCCGGGGACGGGAGACAGCAGATACGCAGTATTTT.